This T cell receptor (beta chain) was sequenced during a study of brain T cells in children with intractable seizures. A remark on this clone: Antigen specificity is unknown.

The assay was immunoSEQ multiplex PCR, and TCRdb's table has in-frame clones only and misses some. Of 1,500 to 2,500 clones in the sample, about 72% were seen once. Overall study results and limits: Among the top 50 brain clones were public and private clonotypes. HCMV serostatus was not known, and viral specificity came from CDR3 similarity only. Pre- and post-surgery blood differed in depth, so pre-surgery absences may be undersampling.

The sequenced cases were selected for having the highest brain T cell transcript signatures. Before surgery, patients took at least one anti-epileptic drug. The sequence derives from a girl aged 2 to 9 with tuberous sclerosis and intractable seizures. The source material was resected brain tissue, sampled at surgery.

CDR3 residues: CASSLIIGPQHF. CDR3 bases: TGTGCCAGTAGTCTGATAATAGGGCCCCAGCATTTT. This chain connects TRBV19 to TRBJ1-5; D unclear. The germline V and J ends were trimmed by 5 bases and 9 bases, with 11 bases remaining between them. The germline gives CDR1 LNHDA, CDR2 SQIVND (reference sequence). This CDR3 is 12 amino acids long.